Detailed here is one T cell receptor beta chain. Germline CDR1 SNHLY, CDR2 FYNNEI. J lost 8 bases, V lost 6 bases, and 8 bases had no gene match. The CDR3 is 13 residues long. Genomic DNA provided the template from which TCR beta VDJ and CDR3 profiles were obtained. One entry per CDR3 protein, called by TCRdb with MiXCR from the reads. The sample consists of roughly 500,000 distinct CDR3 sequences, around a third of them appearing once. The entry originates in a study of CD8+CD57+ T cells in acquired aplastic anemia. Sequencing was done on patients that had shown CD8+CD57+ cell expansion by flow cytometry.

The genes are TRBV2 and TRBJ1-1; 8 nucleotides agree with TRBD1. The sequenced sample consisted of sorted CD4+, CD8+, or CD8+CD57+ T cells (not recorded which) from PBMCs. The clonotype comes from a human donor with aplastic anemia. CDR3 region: CASSVRGTGEAFF. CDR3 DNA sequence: TGTGCCAGCAGCGTAAGAGGGACAGGCGAAGCTTTCTTT.